Below are 21 T cell receptor beta chains sequenced from a single sample in a study of cytomegalovirus exposure and HLA in healthy donors. PCR was performed using 60 Vbeta and 13 Jbeta primers. Assay used: immunoSEQ multiplex PCR; TCRdb lists only in-frame clones, some missing. Across 60,000 to 70,000 clones, the top ten clones capture 4% to 5.5% of the sample. Sequencing input: PBMCs. These receptors were obtained from a man aged 30 to 39 in good health and CMV-seropositive.

The chain uses TRBV4-1 and TRBJ1-5; 8 bases are a match to TRBD1. J was trimmed by 5 bases and V by 4 bases; bases with no gene match: 7. Germline CDR1 reads MGHRA; CDR2 reads YSYEKL. The CDR3 spans 15 residues. This chain's CDR3 is CASSRGQGGDQPQHF. The CDR3 DNA follows: TGCGCCAGCAGCCGAGGACAGGGAGGGGATCAGCCCCAGCATTTT.

The chain combines TRBV13 with TRBJ2-2; D not certain. V was trimmed by 4 bases and J by 7 bases, leaving 10 bases between them. CDR1 is PRHDT and CDR2 is FYEKMQ in the germline V gene (reference sequence). The CDR3 is 13 residues long. CDR3 in amino acids: CASSSERGGELFF. Written as DNA, the CDR3 is TGTGCCAGCAGCTCTGAGCGAGGCGGGGAGCTGTTTTTT.

This chain joins TRBV11-3 and TRBJ2-7, with 10 bases identical to TRBD1. The CDR3 has 15 residues. Unmatched junction bases numbered 6, after V lost 5 bases and J lost 2 bases. Germline CDR1 and CDR2: SGHNT and YENEEA. CDR3 in DNA: TGTGCCAGCAGCGAGGGACAGGGGAATACCTACGAGCAGTACTTC. As protein: CASSEGQGNTYEQYF.

The chain carries TRBV29-1 and TRBJ1-5; unclear D gene. Germline lookup yields CDR1 SQVTM and CDR2 ANQGSEA. V was clipped by 4 bases and J by 3 bases, with 10 bases between them. CDR3 length: 13 amino acids. The CDR3 coding sequence is TGCAGCGTTGCACCCGGGGTCAATCAGCCCCAGCATTTT. This translates into CSVAPGVNQPQHF.

The V gene is TRBV6-5, the J gene TRBJ1-3, with unresolved D. CDR1 is MNHEY, CDR2 SVGAGI, per germline. V dropped 0 bases and J dropped 0 bases, with 9 bases sitting between them. The CDR3 sequence is 16 residues long. In DNA, the CDR3 is TGTGCCAGCAGTTACTCTCCGCGGGGCTCTGGAAACACCATATATTTT. Protein: CASSYSPRGSGNTIYF.

The chain joins TRBV6-5 to TRBJ2-7, with 7 bases lining up with TRBD1. The germline gives CDR1 MNHEY, CDR2 SVGAGI. The trim removed 2 bases at V and 3 bases at J, leaving 4 bases unmatched. The CDR3 has 14 residues. CDR3 residues: CASSYGGQHYEQYF. The CDR3 DNA is TGTGCCAGCAGTTACGGGGGACAGCACTACGAGCAGTACTTC.

The chain is built from TRBV6-6 and TRBJ1-5; D may be TRBD1 (5 bases). In germline, CDR1 is MNHNY, CDR2 SVGAGI (reference sequence). The CDR3 is made up of 14 amino acids. The V gene lost 5 bases and the J gene lost 5 bases, with 13 bases spanning the gap. The CDR3 spells CASSLSGGDQPQHF. The CDR3 DNA follows: TGTGCCAGCAGTCTCAGCGGGGGGGATCAGCCCCAGCATTTT.

The chain uses TRBV5-4 and TRBJ1-1; 7 nucleotides line up with TRBD1. Trimming took 5 bases from V and 4 from J; bases not matched to a gene: 5. Germline-derived CDR1 and CDR2 are SGHNT and YYREEE (reference sequence). The length of the CDR3 is 13 residues. CDR3 sequence reads: CASRRTGVTEAFF. CDR3 DNA sequence: TGTGCCAGCAGACGAACAGGGGTCACTGAAGCTTTCTTT.

V is TRBV5-6 and J is TRBJ2-3; the D is unclear. The CDR3 extends over 14 amino acids. CDR1 SGHDT and CDR2 YYEEEE come from the germline V gene. The V gene lost 0 bases and the J gene lost 1 base, with 6 bases spanning the gap. The CDR3 nucleotides read TGTGCCAGCAGCTTGGCCCAGGGCACAGATACGCAGTATTTT. Translated: CASSLAQGTDTQYF.

In nucleotides, the CDR3 is TGTGCCAGCAGGGGTCACCGGGACAGCGTGCGTGACTACACCTTC. This encodes CASRGHRDSVRDYTF. This chain links TRBV2 with TRBJ1-2, with TRBD1 identical over 7 bases. J gave up 10 bases and V 6 bases, and 17 bases lay outside the gene matches. Germline V gene lookup returns CDR1 SNHLY and CDR2 FYNNEI. This CDR3 has 15 amino acids.

The chain couples TRBV19 to TRBJ2-5, with D perhaps matching TRBD1 (6 bases). The J call may be in error: the DNA end matches TRBJ2-7 better. Germline V gene sequence: CDR1 LNHDA, CDR2 SQIVND (reference sequence). CDR3 size: 12 residues. CDR3 nucleotide sequence: TGTGCCAGTAGCCTACAGGGCTACGAGCAGTACTTC. This codes for CASSLQGYEQYF.

V and J are TRBV5-1 and TRBJ2-1; TRBD2 matches at 14 bases. V was pared by 0 bases and J by 9 bases, with 5 bases of the junction left unmatched. CDR3 length: 16 residues. Germline V lookup: CDR1 SGHRS, CDR2 YFSETQ. CDR3 coding DNA: TGCGCCAGCAGCTTGGGGGGACTAGCGGGAGAGGGTGAGCAGTTCTTC. Translating it yields CASSLGGLAGEGEQFF.

The V gene is TRBV7-9, the J gene TRBJ1-2; a weak D match, TRBD1 (6 bases). The V end lost 1 base, the J end lost 2 bases, and 17 bases lay between the germline ends. Germline assignment: CDR1 SEHNR and CDR2 FQNEAQ (reference sequence). CDR3 length: 17 residues. The CDR3 spells CASSLDQQGRLNYGYTF. In DNA form, the CDR3 reads TGTGCCAGCAGCTTAGATCAGCAGGGGCGCTTAAACTATGGCTACACCTTC.

J is TRBJ1-2 and V is TRBV7-2; D is perhaps TRBD1 (5 bases). The CDR3 has 13 residues. Germline CDR1 reads SGHTA; CDR2 reads FQGNSA. Trimming stripped 5 bases from V and 1 base from J, with 8 bases between. This chain's CDR3 is CASSHDSNYGYTF. The CDR3 DNA reads TGTGCCAGCAGCCACGACAGTAACTATGGCTACACCTTC.

V and J are TRBV19 and TRBJ2-3; D is possibly TRBD1 (5 bases). Germline assignment: CDR1 LNHDA and CDR2 SQIVND (reference sequence). CDR3 length: 13 amino acids. Trimming pared 5 bases from V and 2 bases from J, leaving 8 bases between. In nucleotides, the CDR3 is TGTGCCAGTAGTGGCGGACACACAGATACGCAGTATTTT. It specifies CASSGGHTDTQYF.

This sequence joins TRBV6-1 and TRBJ2-7, with a weak D call TRBD1 (6 bases). V shed 4 bases and J shed 4 bases, with 14 bases lying between them. From germline, CDR1 is MNHNS and CDR2 SASEGT. CDR3 size: 14 residues. CDR3: CASSVQGRVYEQYF. The CDR3 nucleotides are TGTGCCAGCAGTGTACAGGGAAGAGTGTACGAGCAGTACTTC.

This chain joins TRBV4-1 and TRBJ1-1; 7 bases match TRBD1. The trim removed 3 bases at V and 7 bases at J, leaving 14 bases unmatched. The V gene's germline CDR1 is MGHRA and CDR2 YSYEKL. This CDR3 is built from 16 residues. CDR3 sequence: CASSQETGANLFEAFF. The CDR3 nucleotides are TGCGCCAGCAGCCAGGAAACAGGGGCTAACCTTTTTGAAGCTTTCTTT.

This rearrangement joins TRBV5-6 to TRBJ2-5, with 7 bases lining up with TRBD1. From germline, CDR1 is SGHDT and CDR2 YYEEEE. V lost 5 bases and J lost 0; bases outside the gene matches: 4. The CDR3 is made up of 14 amino acids. The CDR3 loop is CASSQDRYQETQYF. CDR3 in DNA: TGTGCCAGCAGTCAGGACAGGTACCAAGAGACCCAGTACTTC.

This chain connects TRBV6-1 to TRBJ1-2; weak D call: TRBD1 (6 bases). Germline V lookup: CDR1 MNHNS, CDR2 SASEGT. V was trimmed by 5 bases and J by 1 base, leaving 14 bases between them. CDR3 length: 15 residues. The CDR3 region has the DNA TGTGCCAGCAGTTTACTGGACAGCCTTAACTATGGCTACACCTTC. Translated: CASSLLDSLNYGYTF.

The chain couples TRBV9 to TRBJ2-3, with 8 bases identical to TRBD2. CDR3 length equals 17 residues. Germline-derived CDR1 and CDR2 are SGDLS and YYNGEE. With 4 bases clipped from V and 1 base from J, the junction kept 11 bases outside the gene matches. In DNA, the CDR3 is TGTGCCAGCAGCCCTCAAACCGGACTAGCAGGCACAGATACGCAGTATTTT. This gives the protein CASSPQTGLAGTDTQYF.

This sequence joins TRBV6-5 and TRBJ2-5; 7 bases match TRBD1. The J call could be wrong; TRBJ2-7 is a better fit for the DNA end. The CDR3 covers 14 residues. CDR1 MNHEY and CDR2 SVGAGI come from the germline V gene. Here the CDR3 reads CASSYEGQSYEQYF. The CDR3 bases are TGTGCCAGCAGTTACGAGGGACAGTCCTACGAGCAGTACTTC.